The 13 T cell receptor beta chains given below trace back to one sample, sequenced in a study of shared T cell receptors in the human thymus. Some clones are missing from TCRdb's copy, which holds only in-frame ones; the method was immunoSEQ multiplex PCR. The table includes 500,000 to 750,000 clones, over 75% detected once. These data were also filed under a second study, of human thymus T cells.

Sequenced material: thymocytes. These receptors originate from a boy in the first two years of life with a congenital heart defect.

V gene TRBV11-3 combines with J gene TRBJ2-7, with 14 bases fitting TRBD2. Germline CDR1 reads SGHNT; CDR2 reads YENEEA. This CDR3 is built from 18 residues. V was clipped by 5 bases and J by 0 bases; unmatched bases: 9. The CDR3 sequence is CASSQTSGRAQGSYEQYF. CDR3 coding DNA: TGTGCCAGCAGCCAGACTAGCGGGAGGGCGCAGGGCTCCTACGAGCAGTACTTC.

The rearrangement joins TRBV6-5 to TRBJ1-1; TRBD1 might be the D (6 bases). The CDR3 consists of 15 residues. CDR1 and CDR2 (germline): MNHEY, SVGAGI. V lost 1 base to trimming and J lost 1 base, with 10 bases between them. The CDR3 loop reads CASSYYTGTNTEAFF. The CDR3 nucleotides read TGTGCCAGCAGTTACTATACAGGGACGAACACTGAAGCTTTCTTT.

The chain has TRBV29-1 and TRBJ2-3; TRBD2 aligns across 8 bases. The germline gives CDR1 SQVTM, CDR2 ANQGSEA. The CDR3 covers 16 residues. V lost 7 bases, J lost 8 bases, and 20 bases stayed unmatched. For the CDR3, the DNA is TGCAGCGCCCCCAAGGCTAGCGGGCAGGGGAGGGCTACGCAGTATTTT. It is translated as CSAPKASGQGRATQYF.

The chain combines TRBV18 with TRBJ2-1, with D unclear. The germline CDR1 and CDR2 sequences are KGHSH and LQKENI. V was trimmed by 0 bases and J by 13 bases, leaving 13 bases between them. This CDR3 region has 13 residues. The CDR3 sequence: CASSPPFILLQFF. For the CDR3, the DNA is TGTGCCAGCTCACCACCGTTCATACTATTACAGTTCTTC.

This sequence joins TRBV5-1 and TRBJ1-5; 9 positions match TRBD1. CDR1 and CDR2 from the germline V gene are SGHRS and YFSETQ. With 3 bases clipped from V and 6 bases from J, the junction kept 7 bases outside the gene matches. The CDR3 length is 15 residues. The CDR3 DNA reads as TGCGCCAGCAGCTACGGGGACAGGGATCTTCAGCCCCAGCATTTT. It translates to CASSYGDRDLQPQHF.

The chain uses TRBV27 and TRBJ2-7, with 9 bases lining up with TRBD2. There are 15 residues in the CDR3. The V gene's germline CDR1 is MNHEY and CDR2 SMNVEV (reference sequence). The V and J ends lost 5 bases and 2 bases, in that order; junction bases with no gene match: 7. In DNA, the CDR3 is TGTGCCAGCAGTCCCCGTAGCGGGAGAGCCTACGAGCAGTACTTC. It yields the protein CASSPRSGRAYEQYF.

The CDR3 protein is CASSGPGSYEQYF. In nucleotides, the CDR3 is TGCGCCAGCAGCGGCCCGGGAAGCTACGAGCAGTACTTC. This chain uses TRBV5-1 with TRBJ2-7; D possibly corresponds to TRBD2 (5 bases). V lost 4 bases, J lost 3 bases, and 11 bases lay in between. The CDR3 contains 13 residues. In germline, CDR1 is SGHRS, CDR2 YFSETQ.

The V and J genes are TRBV7-8 and TRBJ2-6; D is uncertain. Germline loops: CDR1 SGHVS, CDR2 FQNEAQ. The CDR3 length is 20 residues. Trimming took 5 bases from V and 3 from J, leaving 26 bases between them. CDR3 nucleotides: TGTGCCAGCAGCGCCCCGAGAGGAAGCGAGGTTGCGAGTGGGGCCAACGTCCTGACTTTC. It encodes CASSAPRGSEVASGANVLTF. Together with reference TRBV7-8 and TRBJ2-6, the CDR3 gives the full variable domain: GAGVSQSPRYKVAKRGQDVALRCDPISGHVSLFWYQQALGQGPEFLTYFQNEAQLDKSGLPSDRFFAERPEGSVSTLKIQRTQQEDSAVYLCASSAPRGSEVASGANVLTFGAGSRLTVL.

V and J are TRBV15 and TRBJ2-1; TRBD2 aligns across 16 bases. V lost 1 base and J lost 6; bases outside the gene matches: 6. CDR3 length: 18 amino acids. From germline, CDR1 is LNHNV and CDR2 YYDKDF (reference sequence). The CDR3 spells CATSRVGTSGRAGNEQFF. In nucleotides, the CDR3 is TGTGCCACCAGCAGAGTTGGGACTAGCGGGAGGGCGGGCAATGAGCAGTTCTTC.

This clone has only one observation. This sequence joins TRBV27 and TRBJ1-1; TRBD1 matches 7 bases. V shed 7 bases and J 3 bases; nucleotides not matched to a gene: 11. This CDR3 is 15 amino acids long. From germline, CDR1 is MNHEY and CDR2 SMNVEV (reference sequence). The CDR3, as DNA: TGTGCCAGCATGTCGGACAGGAACAGGCACACTGAAGCTTTCTTT. Its translation: CASMSDRNRHTEAFF.

The chain has TRBV18 and TRBJ2-1, with D perhaps TRBD2 (6 bases). This CDR3 comprises 15 residues. V lost 4 bases and J 1 base, leaving 11 bases between the germline ends. Germline values: CDR1 KGHSH, CDR2 LQKENI. Here the CDR3 reads CASSLRDLSYNEQFF. CDR3 nucleotides: TGTGCCAGCTCACTACGGGACTTATCCTACAATGAGCAGTTCTTC.

V usage is TRBV7-6 and J usage is TRBJ2-5, with 7 bases identical to TRBD2. V shed 1 base and J 4 bases; nucleotides not matched to a gene: 21. The germline gives CDR1 SGHVS, CDR2 FNYEAQ. The CDR3 contains 20 residues. The CDR3 reads CASSLEGGGNWNPSPETQYF. The CDR3 DNA sequence: TGTGCCAGCAGCTTAGAGGGCGGGGGAAATTGGAATCCCTCCCCAGAGACCCAGTACTTC. Full variable domain (remainder filled in from reference TRBV7-6 and TRBJ2-5): GAGVSQSPRYKVTKRGQDVALRCDPISGHVSLYWYRQALGQGPEFLTYFNYEAQQDKSGLPNDRFSAERPEGSISTLTIQRTEQRDSAMYRCASSLEGGGNWNPSPETQYFGPGTRLLVL.

This rearrangement joins TRBV9 to TRBJ2-5; 9 positions agree with TRBD2. Germline values: CDR1 SGDLS, CDR2 YYNGEE. Trimming at V came to 2 bases and at J to 5 bases, leaving 10 bases not matched to a gene. The length of the CDR3 is 16 residues. The CDR3 region has the DNA TGTGCCAGCAGCGTCGGTAGCGGGAGTATTAGGGAGACCCAGTACTTC. Its protein is CASSVGSGSIRETQYF.